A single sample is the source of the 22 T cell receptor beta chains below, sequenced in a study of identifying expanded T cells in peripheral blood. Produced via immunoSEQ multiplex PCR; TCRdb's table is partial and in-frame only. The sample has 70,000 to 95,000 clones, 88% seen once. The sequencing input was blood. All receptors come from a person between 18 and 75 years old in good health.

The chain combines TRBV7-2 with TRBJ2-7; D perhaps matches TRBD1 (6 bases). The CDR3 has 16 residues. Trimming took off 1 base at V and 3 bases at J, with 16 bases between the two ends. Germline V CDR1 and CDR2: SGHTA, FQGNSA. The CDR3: CASSLESGERGYEQYF. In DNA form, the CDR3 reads TGTGCCAGCAGCTTAGAGTCAGGGGAACGGGGCTACGAGCAGTACTTC.

The CDR3 nucleotides read TGTGCCAGCAGCTTGCCACAGACTCCCACAGATACGCAGTATTTT. Its translation is CASSLPQTPTDTQYF. This chain links TRBV5-8 with TRBJ2-3; D call uncertain. The CDR3 is 15 residues long. Germline assignment: CDR1 SGHTS and CDR2 YDEGEE. The V and J ends lost 1 base and 2 bases respectively, with 11 bases between them. The variable domain in full, completed from reference TRBV5-8 and TRBJ2-3, reads EAGVTQSPTHLIKTRGQQATLRCSPISGHTSVYWYQQALGLGLQFLLWYDEGEERNRGNFPPRFSGRQFPNYSSELNVNALELEDSALYLCASSLPQTPTDTQYFGPGTRLTVL.

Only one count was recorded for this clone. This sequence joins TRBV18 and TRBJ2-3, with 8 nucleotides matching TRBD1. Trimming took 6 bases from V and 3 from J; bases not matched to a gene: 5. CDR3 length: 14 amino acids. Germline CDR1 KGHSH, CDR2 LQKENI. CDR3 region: CASSTGGWTDTQYF. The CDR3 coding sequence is TGTGCCAGCTCCACAGGGGGTTGGACAGATACGCAGTATTTT. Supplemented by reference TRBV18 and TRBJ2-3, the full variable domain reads NAGVMQNPRHLVRRRGQEARLRCSPMKGHSHVYWYRQLPEEGLKFMVYLQKENIIDESGMPKERFSAEFPKEGPSILRIQQVVRGDSAAYFCASSTGGWTDTQYFGPGTRLTVL.

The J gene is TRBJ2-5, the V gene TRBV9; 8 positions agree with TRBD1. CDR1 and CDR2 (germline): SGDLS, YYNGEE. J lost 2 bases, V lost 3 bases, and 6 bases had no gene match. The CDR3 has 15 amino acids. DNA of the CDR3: TGTGCCAGCAGCGGATTGGACAGGGAACAAGAGACCCAGTACTTC. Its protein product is CASSGLDREQETQYF.

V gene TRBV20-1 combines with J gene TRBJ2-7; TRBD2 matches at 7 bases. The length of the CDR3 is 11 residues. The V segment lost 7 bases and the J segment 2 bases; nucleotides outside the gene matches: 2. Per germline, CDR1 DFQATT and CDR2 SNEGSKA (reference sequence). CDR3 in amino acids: CSGEGPYEQYF. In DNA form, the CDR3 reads TGCAGTGGGGAGGGACCCTACGAGCAGTACTTC.

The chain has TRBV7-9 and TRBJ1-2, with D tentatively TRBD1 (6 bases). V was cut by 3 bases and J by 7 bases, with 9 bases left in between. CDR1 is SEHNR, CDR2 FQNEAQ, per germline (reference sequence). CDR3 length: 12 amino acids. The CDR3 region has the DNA TGTGCCAGCAGCTTTAACAGGGCTGGCTACACCTTC. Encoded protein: CASSFNRAGYTF. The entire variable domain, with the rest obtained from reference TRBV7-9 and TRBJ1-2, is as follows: DTGVSQNPRHKITKRGQNVTFRCDPISEHNRLYWYRQTLGQGPEFLTYFQNEAQLEKSRLLSDRFSAERPKGSFSTLEIQRTEQGDSAMYLCASSFNRAGYTFGSGTRLTVV.

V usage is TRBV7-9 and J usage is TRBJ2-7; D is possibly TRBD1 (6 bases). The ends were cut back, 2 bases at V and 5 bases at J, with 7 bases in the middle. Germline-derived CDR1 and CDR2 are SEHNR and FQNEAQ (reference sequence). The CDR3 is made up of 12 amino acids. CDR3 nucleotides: TGTGCCAGCAGCTTATCAGGGGACGAGCAGTACTTC. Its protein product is CASSLSGDEQYF.

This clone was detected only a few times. CDR3 amino acids: CASKVGGTAFF. The CDR3 nucleotides are TGTGCCAGCAAGGTGGGGGGGACAGCTTTCTTT. The chain recombines TRBV6-8 with TRBJ1-1, with D possibly TRBD1 on 5 matching bases. Germline V gene sequence: CDR1 MNHGY, CDR2 SAAAGT. The length of the CDR3 is 11 residues. Between the trimmed V and J ends, which lost 7 bases and 10 bases, there was a span of 13 bases.

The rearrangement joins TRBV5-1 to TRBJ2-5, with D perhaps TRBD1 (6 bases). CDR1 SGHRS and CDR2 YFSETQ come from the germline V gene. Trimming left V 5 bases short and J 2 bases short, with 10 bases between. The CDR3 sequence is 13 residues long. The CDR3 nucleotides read TGCGCCAGCAGTTCCGGACAGCAAGAGACCCAGTACTTC. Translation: CASSSGQQETQYF.

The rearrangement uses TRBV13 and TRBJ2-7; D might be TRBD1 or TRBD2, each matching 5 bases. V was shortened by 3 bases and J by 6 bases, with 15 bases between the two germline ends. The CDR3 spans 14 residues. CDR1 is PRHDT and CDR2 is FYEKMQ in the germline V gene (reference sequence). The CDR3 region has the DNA TGTGCCAGCAGCTTCCGGGGCTTCGGCCGCGAGCAGTACTTC. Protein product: CASSFRGFGREQYF.

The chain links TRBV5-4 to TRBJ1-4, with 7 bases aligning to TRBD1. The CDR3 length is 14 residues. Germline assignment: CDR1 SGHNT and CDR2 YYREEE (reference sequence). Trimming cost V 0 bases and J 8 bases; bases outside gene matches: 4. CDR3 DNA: TGTGCCAGCAGCTTGGGTAGGGGGCTAGAAAAACTGTTTTTT. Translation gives CASSLGRGLEKLFF.

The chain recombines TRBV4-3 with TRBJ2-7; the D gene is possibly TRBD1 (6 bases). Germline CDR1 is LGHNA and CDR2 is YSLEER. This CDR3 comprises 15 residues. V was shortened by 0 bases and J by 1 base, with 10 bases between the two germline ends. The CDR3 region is CASSQEVTGSYEQYF. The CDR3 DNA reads TGCGCCAGCAGCCAAGAAGTGACAGGATCCTACGAGCAGTACTTC.

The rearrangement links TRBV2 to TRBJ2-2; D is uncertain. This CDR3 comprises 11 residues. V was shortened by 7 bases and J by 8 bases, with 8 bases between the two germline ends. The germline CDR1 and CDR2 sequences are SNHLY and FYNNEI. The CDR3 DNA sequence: TGTGCCAGCACTCTTTTGGGGGAGCTGTTTTTT. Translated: CASTLLGELFF.

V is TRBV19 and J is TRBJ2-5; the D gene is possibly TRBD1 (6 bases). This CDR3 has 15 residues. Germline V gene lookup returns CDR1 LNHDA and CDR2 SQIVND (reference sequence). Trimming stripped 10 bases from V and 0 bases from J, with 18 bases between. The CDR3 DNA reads TGTGCCACCACACGACGAGGGGGATACCAAGAGACCCAGTACTTC. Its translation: CATTRRGGYQETQYF.

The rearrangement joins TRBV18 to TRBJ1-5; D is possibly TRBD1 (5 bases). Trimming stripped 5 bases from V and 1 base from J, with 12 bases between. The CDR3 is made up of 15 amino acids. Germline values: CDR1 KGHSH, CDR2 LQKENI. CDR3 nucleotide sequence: TGTGCCAGCTCAGCTCAGGGAGGGAGCAATCAGCCCCAGCATTTT. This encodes CASSAQGGSNQPQHF.

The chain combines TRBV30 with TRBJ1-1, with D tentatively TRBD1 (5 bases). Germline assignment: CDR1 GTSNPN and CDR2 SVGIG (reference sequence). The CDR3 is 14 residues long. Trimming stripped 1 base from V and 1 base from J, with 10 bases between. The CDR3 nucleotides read TGTGCCTGGAGTGCTGGGACCTCGAACACTGAAGCTTTCTTT. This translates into CAWSAGTSNTEAFF.

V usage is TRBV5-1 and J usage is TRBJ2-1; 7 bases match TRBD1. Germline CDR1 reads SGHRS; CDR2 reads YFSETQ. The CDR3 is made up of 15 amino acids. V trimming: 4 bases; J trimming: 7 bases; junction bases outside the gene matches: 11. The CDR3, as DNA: TGCGCCAGCAGCACCCTCCGACAGGGTGGGAATGAGCAGTTCTTC. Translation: CASSTLRQGGNEQFF.

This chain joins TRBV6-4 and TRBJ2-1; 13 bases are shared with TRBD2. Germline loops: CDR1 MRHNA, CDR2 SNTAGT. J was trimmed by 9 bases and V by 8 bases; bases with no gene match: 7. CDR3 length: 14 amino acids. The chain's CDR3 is CASGRTSGSAEQFF. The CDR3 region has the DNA TGTGCCAGCGGTCGGACTAGCGGGAGTGCTGAGCAGTTCTTC.

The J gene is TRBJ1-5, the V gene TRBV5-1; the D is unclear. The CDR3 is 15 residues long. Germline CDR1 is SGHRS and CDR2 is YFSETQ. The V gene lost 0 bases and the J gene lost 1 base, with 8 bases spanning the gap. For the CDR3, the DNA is TGCGCCAGCAGCTTGGCCGGACTGAGCAATCAGCCCCAGCATTTT. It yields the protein CASSLAGLSNQPQHF.

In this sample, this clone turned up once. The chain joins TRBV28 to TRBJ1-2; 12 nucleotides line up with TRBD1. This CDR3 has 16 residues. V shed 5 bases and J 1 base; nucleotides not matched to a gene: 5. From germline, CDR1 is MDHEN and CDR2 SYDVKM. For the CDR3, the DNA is TGTGCCAGCAGTCGGGGGACAGGGGGCGATAACTATGGCTACACCTTC. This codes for CASSRGTGGDNYGYTF.

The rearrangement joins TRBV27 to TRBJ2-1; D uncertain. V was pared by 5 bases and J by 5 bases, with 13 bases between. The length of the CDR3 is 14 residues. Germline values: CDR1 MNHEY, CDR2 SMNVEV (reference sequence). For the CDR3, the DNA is TGTGCCAGCAGTCCCCGAGGCACGCACAATGAGCAGTTCTTC. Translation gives CASSPRGTHNEQFF.

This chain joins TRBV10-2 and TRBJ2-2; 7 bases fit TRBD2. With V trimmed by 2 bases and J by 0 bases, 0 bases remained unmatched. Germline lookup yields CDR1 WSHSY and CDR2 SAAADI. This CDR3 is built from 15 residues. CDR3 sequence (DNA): TGCGCCAGCAGTGAGACTAGCGCGAACACCGGGGAGCTGTTTTTT. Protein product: CASSETSANTGELFF.